The 26 T cell receptor beta chains listed next were all sequenced from one sample in a study of breast tumors, draining lymph nodes, adjacent tissues. TCRdb re-called the multiplex PCR reads with MiXCR, one entry per CDR3 protein. The sample includes about 24,000 distinct CDR3 sequences, approximately 75% seen only once; the top ten take less than 25%. Specimen: tumor-adjacent breast tissue. The receptor set was obtained from a female donor with breast cancer. Some clones in this sample may be carry-over from other donors' samples.

The rearrangement joins TRBV6-1 to TRBJ2-7; 9 nucleotides align to TRBD2. Germline V gene sequence: CDR1 MNHNS, CDR2 SASEGT. The CDR3 covers 15 residues. V shed 1 base, J shed 4 bases, and the junction held 5 bases outside the gene matches. The CDR3 region has the DNA TGTGCCAGCAGTGAAGGGCTAGCGGGACCGTACGAGCAGTACTTC. Encoded protein: CASSEGLAGPYEQYF.

This clonotype was observed a handful of times. A much larger clone is a single base away; this may be a read error. CDR3 in amino acids: CASSPPGTLGETQSF. CDR3 DNA sequence: TGTGCCAGCTCACCACCGGGGACCCTTGGGGAGACCCAGTCCTTC. The rearrangement joins TRBV18 to TRBJ2-5; tentatively, D is TRBD1 or TRBD2 (5 bases each). The CDR3 has 15 amino acids. Germline-derived CDR1 and CDR2 are KGHSH and LQKENI.

CDR3 in DNA: TGCAGTGCTAGAGAAATGGTTAGGGGGTACCATGGCTACACCTTC. Translating it yields CSAREMVRGYHGYTF. This chain joins TRBV20-1 and TRBJ1-2; tentative D call: TRBD1 (6 bases). The CDR3 runs to 15 residues. CDR1 and CDR2 from the germline V gene are DFQATT and SNEGSKA (reference sequence). V lost 0 bases, J lost 6 bases, and 17 bases lay in between.

The count of this clonotype is one. The V gene is TRBV5-1, the J gene TRBJ2-1; the D call may be TRBD1 or TRBD2 (6 bases each). Trimming took 0 bases from V and 2 from J, leaving 9 bases between them. The CDR3 contains 15 residues. In germline, CDR1 is SGHRS, CDR2 YFSETQ. CDR3 loop: CASSLAGAAYNEQFF. For the CDR3, the DNA is TGCGCCAGCAGCTTGGCGGGGGCCGCCTACAATGAGCAGTTCTTC.

The genes are TRBV10-3 and TRBJ1-2; no firm D call. Trimming left V 4 bases short and J 4 bases short, with 10 bases between. The CDR3 has 13 amino acids. Germline V gene data show CDR1 as ENHRY and CDR2 as SYGVKD. The CDR3 spells CAISADLAYGYTF. CDR3 nucleotides: TGTGCCATCAGTGCCGACCTCGCCTATGGCTACACCTTC.

This clonotype is medium-sized (0.01 to 0.1%) within its sample. The J gene is TRBJ2-7, the V gene TRBV12-3 or TRBV12-4, with 7 bases lining up with TRBD1. This CDR3 spans 13 amino acids. J lost 3 bases, V lost 6 bases, and 5 bases had no gene match. CDR3 protein: CASSGTVGYEQYF. The CDR3 nucleotides are TGTGCCAGCAGCGGGACAGTTGGCTACGAGCAGTACTTC.

The chain links TRBV27 to TRBJ2-7; TRBD1 matches 8 bases. Germline V gene lookup returns CDR1 MNHEY and CDR2 SMNVEV (reference sequence). The CDR3 runs to 15 residues. V lost 3 bases to trimming and J lost 0 bases; unmatched junction nucleotides: 4. The CDR3 region has the DNA TGTGCCAGCAGTTTCGGACAGGGAAGCTCCTACGAGCAGTACTTC. Amino acid sequence: CASSFGQGSSYEQYF.

The chain joins TRBV3-1 to TRBJ2-7; D may be TRBD2 (5 bases). V lost 2 bases, J lost 9 bases, and 14 bases lay in between. CDR1 and CDR2 (germline): LGHDT, YNNKEL (reference sequence). CDR3 size: 13 residues. CDR3 DNA sequence: TGTGCCAGCAGCCAAACCCGGGATCTCTGGCAGTACTTC. Translated, it gives CASSQTRDLWQYF.

The chain couples TRBV6-5 to TRBJ2-7, with 8 nucleotides matching TRBD1. Germline V CDR1 and CDR2: MNHEY, SVGAGI. This CDR3 comprises 17 residues. The ends lost 0 bases at V and 6 bases at J; junction bases unmatched: 13. The CDR3, as DNA: TGTGCCAGCAGTTACTCGGGCGGGCGCCAGGGGGCGGCCGAGCAGTACTTC. This encodes CASSYSGGRQGAAEQYF.

This clonotype showed up just once. The CDR3 sequence is CASSHIAGASYNEQFF. In DNA, the CDR3 is TGTGCCAGCAGCCACATAGCGGGAGCATCCTACAATGAGCAGTTCTTC. V and J are TRBV6-1 and TRBJ2-1, with 9 bases matching TRBD2. Germline V CDR1 and CDR2: MNHNS, SASEGT. This CDR3 is built from 16 residues. V lost 6 bases, J lost 1 base, and 7 bases stayed unmatched.

Note on this clonotype: The junction and the germline gene differ at one end; a read error may be behind it. The chain links TRBV20-1 to TRBJ2-3; D may be TRBD1 or TRBD2 (5 bases each). Germline V gives CDR1 DFQATT, CDR2 SNEGSKA (reference sequence). CDR3 size: 13 residues. As DNA, the CDR3 is TGCAGTGCTGACGGGGCCAGCACAGATGCGCAGTATTTT. Translating it yields CSADGASTDAQYF.

This clonotype is medium-sized (0.01 to 0.1%). This chain uses TRBV2 with TRBJ2-7; TRBD1 matches at 7 bases. The germline gives CDR1 SNHLY, CDR2 FYNNEI. V dropped 5 bases and J dropped 2; count of bases not matched to a gene: 6. There are 14 residues in the CDR3. Here the CDR3 reads CASSSRQGTYEQYF. The DNA of the CDR3 is TGTGCCAGCAGTAGCCGACAGGGCACCTACGAGCAGTACTTC.

The CDR3 coding sequence is TGTGCCACCGATGACTCTAACACAGATACGCAGTATTTT. It specifies CATDDSNTDTQYF. The chain links TRBV24-1 to TRBJ2-3; D unresolved. The CDR3 is 13 amino acids. V lost 9 bases and J 2 bases, leaving 11 bases between the germline ends. The germline V gene has CDR1 KGHDR and CDR2 SFDVKD.

J is TRBJ2-7 and V is TRBV2, with D perhaps given as TRBD1 or TRBD2 (5 bases each). This CDR3 is 13 amino acids long. The germline V gene encodes CDR1 SNHLY and CDR2 FYNNEI. Trimming shortened V by 6 bases and J by 5 bases, and 14 bases separated the two germline ends. The CDR3 DNA is TGTGCCAGCAGCTTGGCCCCGGGACACGAGCAGTACTTC. Its protein product is CASSLAPGHEQYF.

The chain employs TRBV10-3 and TRBJ2-2; no definite D call. The V gene's germline CDR1 is ENHRY and CDR2 SYGVKD. This CDR3 region has 12 residues. The V and J ends lost 3 bases and 7 bases respectively, with 6 bases between them. The CDR3 spells CAISERLGELFF. Written as DNA, the CDR3 is TGTGCCATCAGTGAACGGCTCGGGGAGCTGTTTTTT.

This rearrangement joins TRBV20-1 to TRBJ2-3, with 8 bases lining up with TRBD1. The germline V gene has CDR1 DFQATT and CDR2 SNEGSKA (reference sequence). This CDR3 region has 14 residues. Unmatched junction bases numbered 4, after V lost 3 bases and J lost 2 bases. The CDR3 here is CSARRTGITDTQYF. In DNA form, the CDR3 reads TGCAGTGCTAGGAGGACAGGGATCACAGATACGCAGTATTTT.

A word on this clonotype: An end of the junction differs from the germline gene, which may be a read error. J is TRBJ2-2 and V is TRBV9; D is possibly TRBD1 (6 bases). CDR3 size: 15 residues. Germline V CDR1 and CDR2: SGDLS, YYNGEE. CDR3 loop: CASRVGTTNTGELFF. CDR3 DNA sequence: TGTGCCAGCAGAGTAGGGACAACGAACACCGGGGAGCTGTTTTTT.

V usage is TRBV19 and J usage is TRBJ1-2, with no clear D. The germline V gene has CDR1 LNHDA and CDR2 SQIVND (reference sequence). The CDR3 contains 13 residues. The V and J ends lost 0 bases and 6 bases respectively, with 8 bases between them. The CDR3: CASSIDPRDGYTF. The CDR3 nucleotides read TGTGCCAGTAGTATAGATCCGAGGGATGGCTACACCTTC.

The genes are TRBV9 and TRBJ2-7, with 7 bases aligning to TRBD1. Germline assignment: CDR1 SGDLS and CDR2 YYNGEE. V dropped 7 bases and J dropped 7; count of bases not matched to a gene: 14. The CDR3 covers 14 residues. The CDR3 bases are TGTGCCAGCGGCCCCCGTGAGGGGGCCGGGGAGCAGTACTTC. This encodes CASGPREGAGEQYF. The whole variable domain, filled in from reference TRBV9 and TRBJ2-7, reads DSGVTQTPKHLITATGQRVTLRCSPRSGDLSVYWYQQSLDQGLQFLIQYYNGEERAKGNILERFSAQQFPDLHSELNLSSLELGDSALYFCASGPREGAGEQYFGPGTRLTVT.

The chain joins TRBV3-1 to TRBJ2-5; the D gene is possibly TRBD2 (6 bases). Trimming shortened V by 0 bases and J by 5 bases, and 16 bases separated the two germline ends. The CDR3 is 16 residues long. Germline V lookup: CDR1 LGHDT, CDR2 YNNKEL (reference sequence). CDR3 coding DNA: TGTGCCAGCAGCCAAGAAATAGGACTACGGGGGGAGACCCAGTACTTC. Translated, it gives CASSQEIGLRGETQYF.

By sample share, this clonotype is medium-sized (0.01 to 0.1%). The genes are TRBV2 and TRBJ2-7; a possible D gene is TRBD2 (5 bases). The CDR3 is 15 amino acids. CDR1 and CDR2 (germline): SNHLY, FYNNEI. Deletions cut 2 bases from V and 6 bases from J, with 17 bases between. Here the CDR3 reads CASSEWEREVGEQYF. CDR3 nucleotides: TGTGCCAGCAGTGAATGGGAGAGGGAAGTTGGCGAGCAGTACTTC.

The rearrangement joins TRBV7-8 to TRBJ2-1; D perhaps matches TRBD1 (5 bases). There are 12 residues in the CDR3. Trimming left V 5 bases short and J 8 bases short, with 10 bases between. The V gene's germline CDR1 is SGHVS and CDR2 FQNEAQ. CDR3 sequence reads: CASSGPRDEQFF. As DNA, the CDR3 is TGTGCCAGCAGCGGACCCAGGGATGAGCAGTTCTTC.

CDR3 amino acids: CASKAIAGGSYEQYF. The CDR3 DNA follows: TGTGCCAGCAAGGCGATAGCGGGAGGTTCTTACGAGCAGTACTTC. This chain joins TRBV28 and TRBJ2-7, with 10 bases matching TRBD2. Germline V gene lookup returns CDR1 MDHEN and CDR2 SYDVKM. J lost 4 bases, V lost 7 bases, and 10 bases had no gene match. The CDR3 loop spans 15 amino acids.

This chain uses TRBV5-1 with TRBJ2-7; the match to TRBD2 covers 14 bases. The CDR3 has 15 residues. After removal of 6 bases from V and 3 bases from J, the junction contained 5 bases not matched to a gene. Per the germline V gene, CDR1 is SGHRS and CDR2 is YFSETQ. CDR3 DNA: TGCGCCAGCACCACGGGACTAGCGGGAGTCTACGAGCAGTACTTC. It codes for CASTTGLAGVYEQYF.

The J gene is TRBJ2-7, the V gene TRBV20-1; the D call may be TRBD1 or TRBD2 (5 bases each). Germline V gives CDR1 DFQATT, CDR2 SNEGSKA (reference sequence). Trimming removed 6 bases from V and 0 bases from J, with 15 bases in between. The CDR3 covers 14 residues. The CDR3 sequence: CSADRDGSSYEQYF. In nucleotides, the CDR3 is TGCAGTGCAGACCGGGACGGAAGCTCCTACGAGCAGTACTTC.

The rearrangement uses TRBV29-1 and TRBJ2-7, with 10 bases matching TRBD2. Unmatched junction bases numbered 22, after V lost 6 bases and J lost 2 bases. Germline assignment: CDR1 SQVTM and CDR2 ANQGSEA. The CDR3 has 19 amino acids. CDR3 protein: CSVEVEVRDLAGVTYEQYF. In DNA, the CDR3 is TGCAGCGTAGAGGTAGAGGTCAGGGATCTAGCGGGAGTAACCTACGAGCAGTACTTC.